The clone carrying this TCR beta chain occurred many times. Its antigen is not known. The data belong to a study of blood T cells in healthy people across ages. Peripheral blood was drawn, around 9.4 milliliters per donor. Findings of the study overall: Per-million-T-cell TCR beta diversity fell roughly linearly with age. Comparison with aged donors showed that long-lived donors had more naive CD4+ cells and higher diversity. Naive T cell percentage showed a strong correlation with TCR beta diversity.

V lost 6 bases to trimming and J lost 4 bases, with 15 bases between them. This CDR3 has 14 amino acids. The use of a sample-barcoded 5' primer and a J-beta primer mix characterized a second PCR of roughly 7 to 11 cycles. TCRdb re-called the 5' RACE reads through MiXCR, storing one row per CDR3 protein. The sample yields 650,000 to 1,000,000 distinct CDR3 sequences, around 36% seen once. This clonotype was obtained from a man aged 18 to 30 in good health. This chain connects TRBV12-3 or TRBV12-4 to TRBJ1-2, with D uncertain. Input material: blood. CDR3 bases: TGTGCCAGCAGCCGCGAGTCTATAACCTATGGCTACACCTTC. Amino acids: CASSRESITYGYTF.